Following are 3 T cell receptor beta chains from one sample sequenced in a study of identifying expanded T cells in peripheral blood. Sequenced by immunoSEQ multiplex PCR; TCRdb stores in-frame clones only, minus some. The sample has 75,000 to 95,000 clones, about 85% seen once. Source material: blood. The receptors come from a person aged 18 to 69 in good health.

This chain connects TRBV11-3 to TRBJ2-6; no reliable D call. The V gene's germline CDR1 is SGHNT and CDR2 YENEEA. Trimming removed 0 bases from V and 0 bases from J, with 12 bases in between. CDR3 length equals 18 residues. This CDR3 reads CASSLDRASLSGANVLTF. CDR3 DNA: TGTGCCAGCAGCTTAGATCGGGCCAGCCTCTCTGGGGCCAACGTCCTGACTTTC.

This chain joins TRBV19 and TRBJ1-2; D gene unclear. CDR3 length: 13 residues. V dropped 10 bases and J dropped 2 bases, with 14 bases sitting between them. The germline gives CDR1 LNHDA, CDR2 SQIVND (reference sequence). This CDR3 is CATASPGNYGYTF. CDR3 DNA sequence: TGTGCCACCGCTTCCCCCGGGAACTATGGCTACACCTTC.

The chain joins TRBV7-9 to TRBJ1-1; D unclear. Trimming took 5 bases from V and 1 from J, leaving 8 bases between them. Germline loops: CDR1 SEHNR, CDR2 FQNEAQ (reference sequence). The CDR3 consists of 13 residues. The CDR3 sequence: CASSPPPNTEAFF. In DNA form, the CDR3 reads TGTGCCAGCAGCCCCCCCCCGAACACTGAAGCTTTCTTT.